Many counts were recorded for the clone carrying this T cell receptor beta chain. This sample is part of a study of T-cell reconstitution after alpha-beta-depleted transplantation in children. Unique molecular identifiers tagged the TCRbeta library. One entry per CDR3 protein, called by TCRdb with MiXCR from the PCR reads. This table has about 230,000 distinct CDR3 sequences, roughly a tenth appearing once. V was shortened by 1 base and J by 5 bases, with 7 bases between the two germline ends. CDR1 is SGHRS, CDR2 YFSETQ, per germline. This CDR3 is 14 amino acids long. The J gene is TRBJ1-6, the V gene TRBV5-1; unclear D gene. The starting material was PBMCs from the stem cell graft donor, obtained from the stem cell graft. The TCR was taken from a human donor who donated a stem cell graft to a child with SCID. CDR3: CASSLQGDNSPLHF. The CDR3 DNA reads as TGCGCCAGCAGCTTGCAAGGTGATAATTCACCCCTCCACTTT.